What follows are 22 T cell receptor beta chains derived from one specimen sequenced in a study of CD8 T cells in ankylosing spondylitis (dated by TCRdb to 2015 to 2018). Library generation was performed with 5' RACE. These reads were obtained on an Illumina HiSeq 2500. Starting from the raw public reads, TCRdb applied fastp trimming at Q25, assembled clones with MiXCR and retained in-frame beta chains. Every entry covers one CDR3 protein and lists the most common genes and DNA from its rows. The sample data list 150,000 to 200,000 distinct CDR3 sequences, and roughly 18% of these were observed just once. Around 7.6% of the sample comes from the top ten. Sample: blood, either unsorted or a sorted T cell fraction (not recorded which). These receptors all stem from a male donor with ankylosing spondylitis or in good health (not recorded which).

This clonotype has at least ten counts. V gene TRBV5-1 combines with J gene TRBJ2-1; TRBD2 aligns across 10 bases. Germline lookup yields CDR1 SGHRS and CDR2 YFSETQ. The CDR3 sequence is 17 residues long. V lost 4 bases, J lost 7 bases, and 14 bases stayed unmatched. The CDR3 here is CASSPSPLAGGGNEQFF. CDR3 sequence (DNA): TGCGCCAGCAGCCCGAGCCCCTTAGCGGGAGGTGGGAATGAGCAGTTCTTC.

This clonotype was seen at least ten times. The CDR3: CASRPGQGEAFF. CDR3 in DNA: TGTGCCAGCAGACCGGGACAGGGTGAAGCTTTCTTT. The chain couples TRBV11-2 to TRBJ1-1, with 9 nucleotides matching TRBD1. Germline trimming cut 6 bases from V and 7 bases from J; bases unmatched to any gene: 3. The CDR3 runs to 12 residues. The germline V gene encodes CDR1 SGHAT and CDR2 FQNNGV.

Concerning this clonotype itself: A much larger clone sits a single nucleotide away, making a read error possible. The rearrangement links TRBV20-1 to TRBJ2-7, with a possible D match to TRBD2 (6 bases). Germline V CDR1 and CDR2: DFQATT, SNEGSKA (reference sequence). The CDR3 length is 12 residues. CDR3 region: CSALAETYGQHF. CDR3 DNA sequence: TGCAGTGCTTTAGCGGAGACCTACGGGCAGCACTTC.

The rearrangement uses TRBV4-1 and TRBJ1-1, with 7 bases fitting TRBD1. CDR3 size: 16 residues. Germline CDR1 reads MGHRA; CDR2 reads YSYEKL. The ends lost 1 base at V and 5 bases at J; junction bases unmatched: 10. This chain's CDR3 is CASSQVNRGYGTEAFF. The CDR3 nucleotides read TGCGCCAGCAGCCAAGTCAACAGGGGTTATGGGACTGAAGCTTTCTTT.

Many counts were recorded for this clonotype. The chain employs TRBV20-1 and TRBJ1-1; D remains unclear. The V end was cut by 1 base, the J end by 0 bases, with 6 bases between. Germline V gene sequence: CDR1 DFQATT, CDR2 SNEGSKA (reference sequence). The CDR3 runs 13 residues. The CDR3 nucleotides read TGCAGTGCTAGAGTTAACATGAACACTGAAGCTTTCTTT. It translates to CSARVNMNTEAFF.

V and J are TRBV6-1 and TRBJ2-1; TRBD2 matches at 12 bases. The CDR3 has 16 residues. Germline lookup yields CDR1 MNHNS and CDR2 SASEGT. The V gene end was trimmed by 6 bases and the J gene end by 5 bases; junction bases not matched to a gene: 8. In DNA, the CDR3 is TGTGCCAGCAGCCTAACTAGCGGGAGGCTAAACAATGAGCAGTTCTTC. Translation gives CASSLTSGRLNNEQFF.

This rearrangement joins TRBV5-6 to TRBJ2-3; D is perhaps TRBD2 (7 bases). Trimming pared 7 bases from V and 4 bases from J, leaving 19 bases between. Per germline, CDR1 SGHDT and CDR2 YYEEEE. There are 15 residues in the CDR3. CDR3 region: CASEIPGGSPDTQYF. The DNA for the CDR3 is TGTGCCAGCGAAATCCCGGGGGGCAGTCCAGATACGCAGTATTTT.

In this sample, this clonotype turned up many times. This chain uses TRBV11-2 with TRBJ2-3; TRBD1 might be the D (6 bases). The CDR3 runs to 15 residues. Trimming left V 5 bases short and J 2 bases short, with 14 bases between. Germline values: CDR1 SGHAT, CDR2 FQNNGV. Here the CDR3 reads CASSLTGTATDTQYF. CDR3 DNA: TGTGCCAGCAGCCTCACAGGGACCGCCACAGATACGCAGTATTTT.

Only a few counts were recorded for this clonotype. The chain carries TRBV24-1 and TRBJ2-3; TRBD2 matches 11 bases. CDR1 and CDR2 (germline): KGHDR, SFDVKD. Losses at the gene ends were 5 bases for V and 2 bases for J; bases not matched to a gene: 5. The CDR3 is 16 residues long. In DNA form, the CDR3 reads TGTGCCACCAGTGCCGGGACTAGCGGATACACAGATACGCAGTATTTT. Amino acid sequence: CATSAGTSGYTDTQYF.

This clonotype was seen repeatedly, ten times or more. This chain joins TRBV27 and TRBJ1-5; TRBD1 aligns across 7 bases. CDR3 size: 12 residues. From germline, CDR1 is MNHEY and CDR2 SMNVEV (reference sequence). V dropped 9 bases and J dropped 6; count of bases not matched to a gene: 5. The CDR3 DNA reads TGTGCCAGTACAGGGGCAGGTCAGCCCCAGCATTTT. This translates into CASTGAGQPQHF.

The rearrangement links TRBV6-6 to TRBJ2-3; 9 bases map to TRBD2. V dropped 6 bases and J dropped 3; count of bases not matched to a gene: 10. This CDR3 is 16 amino acids long. Germline V gene sequence: CDR1 MNHNY, CDR2 SVGAGI (reference sequence). CDR3 bases: TGTGCCAGCAGCGCCCTTGCGGGAGGGGGGACAGATACGCAGTATTTT. Its protein product is CASSALAGGGTDTQYF.

The chain links TRBV29-1 to TRBJ1-2, with D maybe TRBD1 (5 bases). Per germline, CDR1 SQVTM and CDR2 ANQGSEA. Deletions cut 3 bases from V and 5 bases from J, with 16 bases between. This CDR3 is 14 amino acids long. Here the CDR3 reads CSVDTGAGQYGYTF. Here the CDR3 DNA reads TGCAGCGTTGATACCGGAGCAGGGCAGTATGGCTACACCTTC.

This clonotype was found many times. This chain links TRBV7-2 with TRBJ2-7; 11 nucleotides match TRBD2. The V segment lost 7 bases and the J segment 3 bases; nucleotides outside the gene matches: 14. The CDR3 is 17 residues long. Looked up from germline, CDR1 is SGHTA and CDR2 is FQGNSA. The CDR3 coding sequence is TGTGCCAGCACCCTTGGGAGAGGGACTAGCGGAGACTACGAGCAGTACTTC. It yields the protein CASTLGRGTSGDYEQYF.

The V and J genes are TRBV5-1 and TRBJ1-6; 8 nucleotides match TRBD1. V dropped 0 bases and J dropped 5; count of bases not matched to a gene: 16. The CDR3 is made up of 20 amino acids. Germline V CDR1 and CDR2: SGHRS, YFSETQ. In DNA, the CDR3 is TGCGCCAGCAGCTTGGGATGGGACAGGAGGCCCTCTCTGGATAATTCACCCCTCCACTTT. Translation gives CASSLGWDRRPSLDNSPLHF.

CDR3 in amino acids: CASSRGSRNTDTQYF. As DNA, the CDR3 is TGTGCCAGCAGTCGTGGGTCCCGCAACACAGATACGCAGTATTTT. J is TRBJ2-3 and V is TRBV27, with D unclear. Per germline, CDR1 MNHEY and CDR2 SMNVEV (reference sequence). V was cut by 5 bases and J by 2 bases, with 14 bases left in between. The length of the CDR3 is 15 residues.

This clonotype showed up just a few times. V usage is TRBV29-1 and J usage is TRBJ1-2; the D gene is possibly TRBD1 (5 bases). V dropped 2 bases and J dropped 5 bases, with 6 bases sitting between them. The CDR3 is 11 residues long. CDR1 SQVTM and CDR2 ANQGSEA come from the germline V gene. This CDR3 reads CSVETGYGYTF. The CDR3 DNA sequence: TGCAGCGTTGAAACAGGTTATGGCTACACCTTC. Filled out from reference TRBV29-1 and TRBJ1-2, the complete variable domain reads SAVISQKPSRDICQRGTSLTIQCQVDSQVTMMFWYRQQPGQSLTLIATANQGSEATYESGFVIDKFPISRPNLTFSTLTVSNMSPEDSSIYLCSVETGYGYTFGSGTRLTVV.

In this sample, this clonotype turned up many times. The chain is built from TRBV12-3 or TRBV12-4 and TRBJ2-1; no clear D gene. The CDR3 runs to 15 residues. Between the trimmed V and J ends, which lost 6 bases and 5 bases, there was a span of 17 bases. Written as DNA, the CDR3 is TGTGCCAGCAGCCCCCCGGTAGTACCCAACAATGAGCAGTTCTTC. Residues: CASSPPVVPNNEQFF.

In its sample, this clonotype was seen a few times. V gene TRBV27 combines with J gene TRBJ2-2; perhaps TRBD1 as D (5 bases). V lost 4 bases and J lost 5, with 8 bases in between. The CDR3 sequence is 13 residues long. Per germline, CDR1 MNHEY and CDR2 SMNVEV (reference sequence). The CDR3 DNA sequence: TGTGCCAGCAGTTCCCAGGGAACCGGGGAGCTGTTTTTT. This codes for CASSSQGTGELFF.

DNA for the CDR3: TGTGCCACCAGTGAGAGCTCTGGGGCCAACGTCCTGACTTTC. Residues: CATSESSGANVLTF. The chain links TRBV24-1 to TRBJ2-6; D not resolved. The V gene's germline CDR1 is KGHDR and CDR2 SFDVKD. Trimming took 4 bases from V and 0 from J, leaving 3 bases between them. CDR3 length: 14 amino acids.

The chain has TRBV11-2 and TRBJ1-4; D gene uncertain. Germline CDR1 reads SGHAT; CDR2 reads FQNNGV. The CDR3 runs to 14 residues. V lost 4 bases and J lost 7, with 13 bases in between. DNA of the CDR3: TGTGCCAGCAGCTCCACCTCAATAGCTGAAAAACTGTTTTTT. Translated: CASSSTSIAEKLFF.

This clonotype was counted at least ten times. This chain links TRBV5-1 with TRBJ2-2; D is ambiguous. The CDR3 loop spans 16 amino acids. The germline V gene encodes CDR1 SGHRS and CDR2 YFSETQ. The V and J ends lost 1 base and 0 bases respectively, with 10 bases between them. CDR3 sequence reads: CASSLKGIANTGELFF. In DNA form, the CDR3 reads TGCGCCAGCAGCTTGAAAGGGATCGCGAACACCGGGGAGCTGTTTTTT. The full variable domain, its missing parts supplied by reference TRBV5-1 and TRBJ2-2, is KAGVTQTPRYLIKTRGQQVTLSCSPISGHRSVSWYQQTPGQGLQFLFEYFSETQRNKGNFPGRFSGRQFSNSRSEMNVSTLELGDSALYLCASSLKGIANTGELFFGEGSRLTVL.

This clonotype appeared a few times. Since a much larger clone is just one base distant, this may be a read error. V is TRBV5-1 and J is TRBJ2-1; no firm D call. CDR1 is SGHRS, CDR2 YFSETQ, per germline. This CDR3 is built from 14 residues. CDR3 DNA sequence: TGCACCAGCAGCTCGCTGGGTACCGACAATGAGCAGTTCTTC. The encoded protein is CTSSSLGTDNEQFF.